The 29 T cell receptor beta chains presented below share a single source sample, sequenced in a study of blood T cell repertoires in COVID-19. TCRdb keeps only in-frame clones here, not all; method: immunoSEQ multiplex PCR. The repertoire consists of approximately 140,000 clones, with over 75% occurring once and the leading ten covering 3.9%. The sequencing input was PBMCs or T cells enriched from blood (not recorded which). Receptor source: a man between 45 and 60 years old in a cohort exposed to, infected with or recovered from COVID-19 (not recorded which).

CDR3 sequence: CASSGPFTGFRDGYTF. CDR3 nucleotides: TGTGCCAGTAGTGGACCCTTCACAGGGTTTCGAGATGGCTACACCTTC. This chain links TRBV19 with TRBJ1-2; tentative D call: TRBD1 (6 bases). The CDR3 totals 16 residues. Trimming shortened V by 5 bases and J by 6 bases, and 22 bases separated the two germline ends. The germline V gene encodes CDR1 LNHDA and CDR2 SQIVND (reference sequence).

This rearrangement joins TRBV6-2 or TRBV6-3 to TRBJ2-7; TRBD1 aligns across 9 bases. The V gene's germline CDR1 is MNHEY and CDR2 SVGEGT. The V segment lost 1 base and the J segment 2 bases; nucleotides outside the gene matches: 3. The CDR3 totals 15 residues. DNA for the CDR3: TGTGCCAGCAGTTACTTTGGACAGGGGACCTACGAGCAGTACTTC. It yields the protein CASSYFGQGTYEQYF.

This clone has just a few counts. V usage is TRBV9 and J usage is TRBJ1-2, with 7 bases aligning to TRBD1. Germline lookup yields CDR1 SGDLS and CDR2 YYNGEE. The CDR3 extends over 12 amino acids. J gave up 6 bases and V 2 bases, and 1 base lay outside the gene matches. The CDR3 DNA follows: TGTGCCAGCAGCGTTACAGGGGATGGCTACACCTTC. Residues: CASSVTGDGYTF.

The CDR3 sequence: CASSPRGQWQETQYF. The CDR3 nucleotides are TGTGCCAGCAGCCCCCGCGGACAGTGGCAAGAGACCCAGTACTTC. J is TRBJ2-5 and V is TRBV5-4, with a weak D call TRBD1 (6 bases). The CDR3 length is 15 residues. Trimming stripped 4 bases from V and 2 bases from J, with 15 bases between. The V gene's germline CDR1 is SGHNT and CDR2 YYREEE (reference sequence).

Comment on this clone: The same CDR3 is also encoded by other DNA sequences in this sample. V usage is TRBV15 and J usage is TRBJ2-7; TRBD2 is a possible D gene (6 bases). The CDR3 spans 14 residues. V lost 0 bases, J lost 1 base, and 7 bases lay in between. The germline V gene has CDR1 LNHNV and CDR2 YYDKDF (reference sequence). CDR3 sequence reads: CATSRDSGSYEQYF. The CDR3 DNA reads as TGTGCCACCAGCAGAGATAGCGGTTCCTACGAGCAGTACTTC. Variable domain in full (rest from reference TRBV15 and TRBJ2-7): DAMVIQNPRYQVTQFGKPVTLSCSQTLNHNVMYWYQQKSSQAPKLLFHYYDKDFNNEADTPDNFQSRRPNTSFCFLDIRSPGLGDTAMYLCATSRDSGSYEQYFGPGTRLTVT.

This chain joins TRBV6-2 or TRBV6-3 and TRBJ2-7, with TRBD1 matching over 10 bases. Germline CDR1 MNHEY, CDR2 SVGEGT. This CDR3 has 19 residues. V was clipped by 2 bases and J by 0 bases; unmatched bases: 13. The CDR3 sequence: CASSYLRDRGSIASYEQYF. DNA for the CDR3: TGTGCCAGCAGTTACCTACGGGACAGGGGTTCCATAGCCTCCTACGAGCAGTACTTC.

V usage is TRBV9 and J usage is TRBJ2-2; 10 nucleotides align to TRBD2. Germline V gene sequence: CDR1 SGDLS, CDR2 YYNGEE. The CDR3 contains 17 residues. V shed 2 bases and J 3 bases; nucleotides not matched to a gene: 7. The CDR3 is CASSVPGSGRDTGELFF. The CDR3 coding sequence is TGTGCCAGCAGCGTGCCTGGAAGCGGGAGGGACACCGGGGAGCTGTTTTTT.

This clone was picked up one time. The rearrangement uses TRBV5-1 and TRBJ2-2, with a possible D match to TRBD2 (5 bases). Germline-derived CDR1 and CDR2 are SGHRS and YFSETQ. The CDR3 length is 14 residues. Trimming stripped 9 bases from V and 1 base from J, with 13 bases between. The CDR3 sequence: CAKALAGNTGELFF. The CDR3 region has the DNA TGCGCCAAAGCACTGGCGGGGAACACCGGGGAGCTGTTTTTT.

The CDR3 DNA reads TGTGCCAGCACCTTAGCGGGAGCTAGGAATAATGAGCAGTTCTTC. Its protein is CASTLAGARNNEQFF. The chain is built from TRBV28 and TRBJ2-1; TRBD2 agrees at 9 bases. V lost 7 bases to trimming and J lost 7 bases; unmatched junction nucleotides: 11. The germline gives CDR1 MDHEN, CDR2 SYDVKM. This CDR3 has 15 residues.

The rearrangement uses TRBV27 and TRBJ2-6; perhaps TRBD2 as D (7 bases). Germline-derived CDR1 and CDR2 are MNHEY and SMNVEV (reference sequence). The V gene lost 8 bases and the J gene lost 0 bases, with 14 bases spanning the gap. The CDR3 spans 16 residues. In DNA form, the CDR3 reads TGTGCCAGCGCCCCGGGGGGCGCCTCTGGGGCCAACGTCCTGACTTTC. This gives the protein CASAPGGASGANVLTF.

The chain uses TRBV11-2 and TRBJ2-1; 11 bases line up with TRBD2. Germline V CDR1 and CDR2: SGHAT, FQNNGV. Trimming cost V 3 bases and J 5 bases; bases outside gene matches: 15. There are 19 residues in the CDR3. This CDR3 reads CASSLSGGPSGGPHNEQFF. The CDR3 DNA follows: TGTGCCAGCAGCTTGTCGGGGGGTCCTAGCGGGGGGCCCCACAATGAGCAGTTCTTC.

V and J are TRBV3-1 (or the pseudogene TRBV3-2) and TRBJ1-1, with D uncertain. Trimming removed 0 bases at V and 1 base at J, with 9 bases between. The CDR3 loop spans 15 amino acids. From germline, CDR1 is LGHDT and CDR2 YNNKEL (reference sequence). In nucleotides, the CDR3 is TGTGCCAGCAGCCAAGAGCCAGGTTCGAACACTGAAGCTTTCTTT. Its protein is CASSQEPGSNTEAFF.

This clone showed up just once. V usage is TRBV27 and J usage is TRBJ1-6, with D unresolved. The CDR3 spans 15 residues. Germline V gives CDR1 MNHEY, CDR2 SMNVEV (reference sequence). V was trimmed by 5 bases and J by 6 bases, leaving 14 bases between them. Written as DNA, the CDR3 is TGTGCCAGCAGTGCGGAAGCAAAACCTAATTCACCCCTCCACTTT. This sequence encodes CASSAEAKPNSPLHF.

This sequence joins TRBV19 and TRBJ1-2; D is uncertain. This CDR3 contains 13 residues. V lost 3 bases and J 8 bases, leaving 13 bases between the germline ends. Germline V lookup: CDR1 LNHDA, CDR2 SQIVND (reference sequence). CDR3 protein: CASSMGGQRGYTF. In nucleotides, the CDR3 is TGTGCCAGTAGTATGGGAGGCCAGAGGGGCTACACCTTC.

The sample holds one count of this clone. CDR3 amino acids: CASSSLGRGKETQYF. DNA of the CDR3: TGTGCCAGCAGTTCGTTGGGGCGGGGGAAAGAGACCCAGTACTTC. This sequence joins TRBV6-2 or TRBV6-3 and TRBJ2-5; 7 bases line up with TRBD2. CDR3 length equals 15 residues. With 4 bases clipped from V and 3 bases from J, the junction kept 8 bases outside the gene matches. CDR1 is MNHEY, CDR2 SVGEGT, per germline.

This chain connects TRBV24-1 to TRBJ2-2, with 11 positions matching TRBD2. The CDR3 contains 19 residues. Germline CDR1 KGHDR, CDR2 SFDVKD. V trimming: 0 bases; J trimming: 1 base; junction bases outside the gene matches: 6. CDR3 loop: CATSDLGSGRAKNTGELFF. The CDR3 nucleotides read TGTGCCACCAGTGATTTGGGTAGCGGGAGGGCCAAGAACACCGGGGAGCTGTTTTTT.

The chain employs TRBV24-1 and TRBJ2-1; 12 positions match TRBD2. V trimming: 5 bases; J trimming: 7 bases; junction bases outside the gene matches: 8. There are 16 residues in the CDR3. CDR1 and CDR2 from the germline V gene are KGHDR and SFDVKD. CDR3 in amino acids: CATSVGATSGSNEQFF. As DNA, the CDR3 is TGTGCCACCAGTGTTGGGGCGACTAGCGGGAGTAATGAGCAGTTCTTC.

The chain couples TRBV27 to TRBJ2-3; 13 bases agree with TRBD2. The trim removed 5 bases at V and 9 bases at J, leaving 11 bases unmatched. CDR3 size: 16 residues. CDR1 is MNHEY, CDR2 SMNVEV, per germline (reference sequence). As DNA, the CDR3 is TGTGCCAGCAGTCCCTCGGGACTAGCGGGACAGGAGACGCAGTATTTT. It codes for CASSPSGLAGQETQYF.

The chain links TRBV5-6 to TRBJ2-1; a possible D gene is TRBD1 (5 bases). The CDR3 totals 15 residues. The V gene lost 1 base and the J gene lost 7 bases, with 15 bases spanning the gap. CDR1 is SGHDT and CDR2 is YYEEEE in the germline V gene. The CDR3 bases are TGTGCCAGCAGCTTGAGGGGCTCCCCGAGGAATGAGCAGTTCTTC. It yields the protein CASSLRGSPRNEQFF.

CDR3 sequence reads: CASSLVNPGYEQYF. In nucleotides, the CDR3 is TGCGCCAGCAGCTTGGTTAACCCCGGCTACGAGCAGTACTTC. The chain employs TRBV5-1 and TRBJ2-7; D unresolved. The CDR3 runs 14 residues. Trimming shortened V by 0 bases and J by 3 bases, and 10 bases separated the two germline ends. Germline CDR1 and CDR2: SGHRS and YFSETQ.

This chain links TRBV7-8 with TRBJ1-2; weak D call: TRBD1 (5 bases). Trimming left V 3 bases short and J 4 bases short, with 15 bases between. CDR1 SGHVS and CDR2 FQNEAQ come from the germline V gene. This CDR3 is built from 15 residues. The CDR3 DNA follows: TGTGCCAGCAGCTTCAGTGGGGCCGGACGCTATGGCTACACCTTC. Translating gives CASSFSGAGRYGYTF. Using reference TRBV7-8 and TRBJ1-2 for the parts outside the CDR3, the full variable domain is GAGVSQSPRYKVAKRGQDVALRCDPISGHVSLFWYQQALGQGPEFLTYFQNEAQLDKSGLPSDRFFAERPEGSVSTLKIQRTQQEDSAVYLCASSFSGAGRYGYTFGSGTRLTVV.

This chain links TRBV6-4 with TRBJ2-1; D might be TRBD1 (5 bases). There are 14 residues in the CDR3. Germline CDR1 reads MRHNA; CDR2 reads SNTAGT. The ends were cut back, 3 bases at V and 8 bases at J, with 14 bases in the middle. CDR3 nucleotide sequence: TGTGCCAGCAGTGATTGGGCAGGGAAGGATGAGCAGTTCTTC. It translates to CASSDWAGKDEQFF.

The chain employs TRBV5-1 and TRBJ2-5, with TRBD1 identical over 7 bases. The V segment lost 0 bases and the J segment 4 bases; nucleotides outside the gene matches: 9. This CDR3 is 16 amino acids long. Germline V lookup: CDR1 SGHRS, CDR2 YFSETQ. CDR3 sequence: CASSLASGGARETQYF. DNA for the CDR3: TGCGCCAGCAGCTTGGCGTCAGGGGGAGCAAGAGAGACCCAGTACTTC.

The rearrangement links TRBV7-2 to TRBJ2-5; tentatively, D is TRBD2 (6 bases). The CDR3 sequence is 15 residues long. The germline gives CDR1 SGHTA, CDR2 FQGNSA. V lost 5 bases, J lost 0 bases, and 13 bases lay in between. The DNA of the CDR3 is TGTGCCAGCAGCCTAACTAGCCTGTACCAAGAGACCCAGTACTTC. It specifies CASSLTSLYQETQYF.

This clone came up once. Here the CDR3 reads CASSLGAASTDTQYF. The CDR3 DNA sequence: TGTGCCAGCAGCTTAGGAGCGGCTAGCACAGATACGCAGTATTTT. The chain joins TRBV11-3 to TRBJ2-3, with D perhaps TRBD2 (5 bases). V lost 1 base, J lost 0 bases, and 8 bases lay in between. Per the germline V gene, CDR1 is SGHNT and CDR2 is YENEEA. CDR3 length: 15 amino acids. Full variable domain (missing parts from reference TRBV11-3 and TRBJ2-3): EAGVVQSPRYKIIEKKQPVAFWCNPISGHNTLYWYLQNLGQGPELLIRYENEEAVDDSQLPKDRFSAERLKGVDSTLKIQPAELGDSAVYLCASSLGAASTDTQYFGPGTRLTVL.

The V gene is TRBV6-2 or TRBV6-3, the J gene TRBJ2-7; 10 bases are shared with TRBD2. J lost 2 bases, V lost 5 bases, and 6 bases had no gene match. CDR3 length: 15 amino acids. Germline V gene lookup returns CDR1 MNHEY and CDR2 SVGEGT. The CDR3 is CASSTLAGDPYEQYF. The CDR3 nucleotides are TGTGCCAGCAGTACGCTAGCGGGGGATCCCTACGAGCAGTACTTC.

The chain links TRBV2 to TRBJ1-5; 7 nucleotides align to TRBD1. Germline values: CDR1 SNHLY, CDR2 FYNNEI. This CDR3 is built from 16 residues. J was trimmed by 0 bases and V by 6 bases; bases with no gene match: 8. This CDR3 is CASSKGTAYSNQPQHF. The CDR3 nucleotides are TGTGCCAGCAGCAAGGGGACAGCATATAGCAATCAGCCCCAGCATTTT.

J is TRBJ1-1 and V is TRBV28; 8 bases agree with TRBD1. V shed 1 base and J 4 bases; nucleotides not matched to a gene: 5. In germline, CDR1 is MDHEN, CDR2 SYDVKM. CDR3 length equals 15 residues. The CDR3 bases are TGTGCCAGCAGTTTATCTACAGGGGGAGGCACTGAAGCTTTCTTT. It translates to CASSLSTGGGTEAFF.

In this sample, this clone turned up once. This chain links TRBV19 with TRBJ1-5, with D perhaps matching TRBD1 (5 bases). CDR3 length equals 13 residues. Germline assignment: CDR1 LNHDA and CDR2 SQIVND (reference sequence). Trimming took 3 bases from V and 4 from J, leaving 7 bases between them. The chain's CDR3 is CASSMDTNQPQHF. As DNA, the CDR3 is TGTGCCAGTAGTATGGACACAAATCAGCCCCAGCATTTT.